The 3 T cell receptor beta chains reported below all come from one sample, sequenced in a study of cytomegalovirus exposure and HLA in healthy donors. The PCR used 60 Vbeta and 13 Jbeta primers. Clones were read by immunoSEQ multiplex PCR, and TCRdb kept only the in-frame ones, dropping some. The table includes around 97,000 clones, approximately 66% detected once. Sequences were obtained from PBMCs. All receptors come from a woman between 45 and 65 years old in good health and CMV-seronegative.

This chain uses TRBV11-2 with TRBJ2-5; D might be TRBD1 (5 bases). V gave up 5 bases and J gave up 2 bases, with 12 bases separating them. The germline gives CDR1 SGHAT, CDR2 FQNNGV. The CDR3 has 14 residues. CDR3 DNA sequence: TGTGCCAGCAGCCAGGGTAACTTGCAAGAGACCCAGTACTTC. Residues: CASSQGNLQETQYF. Drawing the rest from reference TRBV11-2 and TRBJ2-5, the complete variable domain is EAGVAQSPRYKIIEKRQSVAFWCNPISGHATLYWYQQILGQGPKLLIQFQNNGVVDDSQLPKDRFSAERLKGVDSTLKIQPAKLEDSAVYLCASSQGNLQETQYFGPGTRLLVL.

The genes are TRBV6-5 and TRBJ2-3, with 11 bases matching TRBD1. Trimming cost V 2 bases and J 7 bases; bases outside gene matches: 2. Germline values: CDR1 MNHEY, CDR2 SVGAGI. There are 14 residues in the CDR3. This CDR3 reads CASSYGQGANTQYF. In DNA form, the CDR3 reads TGTGCCAGCAGTTACGGACAGGGGGCAAATACGCAGTATTTT.

The chain uses TRBV28 and TRBJ2-7; D might be TRBD1 (6 bases). The CDR3 is 15 amino acids. The V end lost 7 bases, the J end lost 2 bases, and 18 bases lay between the germline ends. Per germline, CDR1 MDHEN and CDR2 SYDVKM. CDR3 coding DNA: TGTGCCAGCATCCCGGAAGGACAGCCACCCTACGAGCAGTACTTC. Protein: CASIPEGQPPYEQYF.